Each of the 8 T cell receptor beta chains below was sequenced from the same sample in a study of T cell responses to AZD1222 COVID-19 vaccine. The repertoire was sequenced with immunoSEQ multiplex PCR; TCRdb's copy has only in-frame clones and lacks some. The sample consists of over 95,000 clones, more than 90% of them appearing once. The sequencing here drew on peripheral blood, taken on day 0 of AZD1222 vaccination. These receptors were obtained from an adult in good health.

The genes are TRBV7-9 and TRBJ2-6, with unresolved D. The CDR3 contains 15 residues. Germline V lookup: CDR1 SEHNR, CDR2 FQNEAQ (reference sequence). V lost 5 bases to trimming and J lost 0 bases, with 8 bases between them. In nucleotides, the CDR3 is TGTGCCAGCAGCGCTACATACTCTGGGGCCAACGTCCTGACTTTC. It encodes CASSATYSGANVLTF.

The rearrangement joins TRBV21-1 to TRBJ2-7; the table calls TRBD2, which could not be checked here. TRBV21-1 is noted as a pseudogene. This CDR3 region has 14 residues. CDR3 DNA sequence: TGTGCCAGCAGACCGGGACTACCCTCCTACGAGCAGTACTTC. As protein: CASRPGLPSYEQYF.

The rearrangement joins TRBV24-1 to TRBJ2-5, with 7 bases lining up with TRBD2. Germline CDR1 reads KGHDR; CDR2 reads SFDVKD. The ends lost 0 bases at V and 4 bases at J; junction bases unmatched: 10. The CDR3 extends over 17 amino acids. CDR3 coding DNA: TGTGCCACCAGTGATTTGGCGGGAGTCGGAACCAGAGAGACCCAGTACTTC. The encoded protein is CATSDLAGVGTRETQYF.

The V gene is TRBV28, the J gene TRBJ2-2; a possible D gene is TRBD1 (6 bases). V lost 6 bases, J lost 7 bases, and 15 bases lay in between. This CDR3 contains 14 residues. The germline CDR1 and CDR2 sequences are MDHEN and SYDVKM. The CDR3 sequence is CASRLTGSYGELFF. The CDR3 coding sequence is TGTGCCAGCAGACTTACAGGGTCCTACGGGGAGCTGTTTTTT.

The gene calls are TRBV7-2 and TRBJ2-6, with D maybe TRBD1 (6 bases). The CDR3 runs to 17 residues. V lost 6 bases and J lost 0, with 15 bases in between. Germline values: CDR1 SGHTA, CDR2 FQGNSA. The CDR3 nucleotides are TGTGCCAGCAGTCGAGGGGGAGCAGTCTCTGGGGCCAACGTCCTGACTTTC. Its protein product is CASSRGGAVSGANVLTF.

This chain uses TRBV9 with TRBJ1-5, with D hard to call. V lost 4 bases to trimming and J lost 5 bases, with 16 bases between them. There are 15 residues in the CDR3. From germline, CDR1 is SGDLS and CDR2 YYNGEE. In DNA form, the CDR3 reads TGTGCCAGCAGCAGTGGGGTGGTCGGTGATCAGCCCCAGCATTTT. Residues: CASSSGVVGDQPQHF.

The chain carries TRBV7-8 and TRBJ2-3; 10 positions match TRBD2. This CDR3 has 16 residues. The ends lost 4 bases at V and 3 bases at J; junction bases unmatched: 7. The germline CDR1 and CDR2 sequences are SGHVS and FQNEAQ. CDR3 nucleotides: TGTGCCAGCAGCTCGGAGACTAGCGGGCTGACAGATACGCAGTATTTT. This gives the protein CASSSETSGLTDTQYF.

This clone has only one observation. This CDR3 is CASSQDLGQGADTQYF. The CDR3 bases are TGTGCCAGCAGCCAAGATCTGGGACAGGGGGCAGATACGCAGTATTTT. The genes are TRBV4-2 and TRBJ2-3; 11 bases are shared with TRBD1. Germline loops: CDR1 LGHNA, CDR2 YNFKEQ. V shed 0 bases and J 4 bases; nucleotides not matched to a gene: 3. The CDR3 spans 16 residues.